What follows are 29 T cell receptor beta chains derived from one specimen sequenced in a study of blood T cells in healthy people across ages. Alongside a J-beta primer mix, a sample-barcoded 5' primer served in a second PCR lasting roughly 7 to 11 cycles. TCRdb re-analysed the 5' RACE reads in MiXCR, keeping a single row per CDR3 protein. The sample holds approximately 900,000 distinct CDR3 sequences; around 46% are singletons and the top ten take roughly 12%. Sequencing was done on a sample of blood. Source of these receptors: a man aged 30 to 45 in good health.

V and J are TRBV20-1 and TRBJ2-1, with unresolved D. The germline gives CDR1 DFQATT, CDR2 SNEGSKA (reference sequence). Trimming cost V 3 bases and J 9 bases, with 15 bases left between them. The CDR3 covers 13 residues. CDR3 in DNA: TGCAGTGCTAGTCTTTTAAGTAGTGGTGAGCAGTTCTTC. Translation gives CSASLLSSGEQFF.

This clonotype came up a few times. This rearrangement joins TRBV12-3 or TRBV12-4 to TRBJ1-2; D call uncertain. The CDR3 totals 15 residues. Trimming took off 2 bases at V and 6 bases at J, with 16 bases between the two ends. The CDR3 nucleotides read TGTGCCAGCAGTTTAATGGCGCGGACGGGAAATGGCTACACCTTC. Its translation: CASSLMARTGNGYTF.

This clonotype appeared a few times. The chain carries TRBV20-1 and TRBJ2-4; TRBD1 or TRBD2 may be the D gene (7 bases each). This CDR3 contains 15 residues. Trimming took off 3 bases at V and 3 bases at J, with 15 bases between the two ends. Germline V gene data show CDR1 as DFQATT and CDR2 as SNEGSKA (reference sequence). The CDR3: CSASSGGGGKNIQYF. CDR3 bases: TGCAGTGCTAGCTCAGGGGGGGGAGGCAAAAACATTCAGTACTTC.

This rearrangement joins TRBV6-2 or TRBV6-3 to TRBJ2-3; possibly TRBD2 for D (6 bases). Trimming left V 6 bases short and J 5 bases short, with 12 bases between. Germline CDR1 reads MNHEY; CDR2 reads SVGEGT. CDR3 length: 13 amino acids. The DNA for the CDR3 is TGTGCCAGCAGAGGCTGGGGAGGAGATACGCAGTATTTT. It is translated as CASRGWGGDTQYF.

Concerning this clonotype itself: Germline and junction disagree at one end, which may indicate a read error. The rearrangement uses TRBV6-1 and TRBJ2-1, with TRBD2 matching 9 bases. The CDR3 has 16 amino acids. The germline V gene has CDR1 MNHNS and CDR2 SASEGT. The CDR3 here is CAGSEGSGGLGNEQFF. The CDR3 DNA sequence: TGTGCCGGCAGTGAAGGTAGCGGGGGCCTGGGGAATGAGCAGTTCTTC.

V and J are TRBV5-1 and TRBJ1-1; 8 nucleotides agree with TRBD1. The CDR3 runs to 15 residues. The trim removed 4 bases at V and 1 base at J, leaving 6 bases unmatched. CDR1 SGHRS and CDR2 YFSETQ come from the germline V gene. CDR3: CASSVQGATNTEAFF. CDR3 bases: TGCGCCAGCAGCGTTCAGGGGGCAACGAACACTGAAGCTTTCTTT.

V usage is TRBV7-9 and J usage is TRBJ1-1; TRBD1 agrees at 9 bases. The V and J ends lost 4 bases and 5 bases, in that order; junction bases with no gene match: 8. The CDR3 is made up of 15 amino acids. From germline, CDR1 is SEHNR and CDR2 FQNEAQ (reference sequence). This chain's CDR3 is CASSSRQGVRTEAFF. The CDR3 DNA reads as TGTGCCAGCAGCTCCCGACAGGGGGTTCGGACTGAAGCTTTCTTT.

This clonotype came up a few times. V and J are TRBV5-1 and TRBJ1-2; D unclear. This CDR3 is built from 15 residues. The V end was cut by 0 bases, the J end by 4 bases, with 13 bases between. Germline CDR1 SGHRS, CDR2 YFSETQ. The CDR3 coding sequence is TGCGCCAGCAGCTTGGTTGAGGGTAGCACCTATGGCTACACCTTC. Its protein is CASSLVEGSTYGYTF.

This sequence joins TRBV20-1 and TRBJ1-5; the match to TRBD1 covers 7 bases. Germline V CDR1 and CDR2: DFQATT, SNEGSKA (reference sequence). V lost 5 bases to trimming and J lost 3 bases; unmatched junction nucleotides: 13. This CDR3 contains 16 residues. The CDR3 DNA is TGCAGTGCTCCTATCAACAGGGGCGGATTCAATCAGCCCCAGCATTTT. Translation gives CSAPINRGGFNQPQHF.

This clonotype occurred a few times. The chain has TRBV6-2 or TRBV6-3 and TRBJ2-7; 8 positions agree with TRBD1. The CDR3 loop spans 16 amino acids. After removal of 2 bases from V and 6 bases from J, the junction contained 12 bases not matched to a gene. Looked up from germline, CDR1 is MNHEY and CDR2 is SVGEGT. CDR3 DNA sequence: TGTGCCAGCAGTTACCCCCAGGGGGCATCGTCTAGCGAGCAGTACTTC. Its translation: CASSYPQGASSSEQYF.

The chain uses TRBV5-1 and TRBJ2-7; 8 bases agree with TRBD1. Germline CDR1 and CDR2: SGHRS and YFSETQ. V was clipped by 4 bases and J by 5 bases; unmatched bases: 8. The CDR3 contains 14 residues. The CDR3 protein is CASSVGDRGHEQYF. DNA for the CDR3: TGCGCCAGCAGCGTGGGAGACAGGGGCCACGAGCAGTACTTC.

This clonotype was seen more than once but under ten times. The CDR3 DNA sequence: TGTGCCAGCAACCCGGGCCAGGGGCTCAATCAGCCCCAGCATTTT. This translates into CASNPGQGLNQPQHF. The chain employs TRBV27 and TRBJ1-5, with a tentative D call TRBD1 (6 bases). The V end lost 7 bases, the J end lost 3 bases, and 16 bases lay between the germline ends. The CDR3 has 15 residues. Looked up from germline, CDR1 is MNHEY and CDR2 is SMNVEV (reference sequence).

The genes are TRBV18 and TRBJ2-7; D is uncertain. The CDR3 contains 14 residues. The V gene lost 6 bases and the J gene lost 7 bases, with 19 bases spanning the gap. The germline CDR1 and CDR2 sequences are KGHSH and LQKENI. The CDR3 is CASSVRELKREQYF. The CDR3 DNA sequence: TGTGCCAGCTCGGTAAGGGAACTCAAGAGGGAGCAGTACTTC. Variable domain in full (rest from reference TRBV18 and TRBJ2-7): NAGVMQNPRHLVRRRGQEARLRCSPMKGHSHVYWYRQLPEEGLKFMVYLQKENIIDESGMPKERFSAEFPKEGPSILRIQQVVRGDSAAYFCASSVRELKREQYFGPGTRLTVT.

This chain joins TRBV4-1 and TRBJ2-1; D unclear. The V end lost 1 base, the J end lost 0 bases, and 7 bases lay between the germline ends. Germline CDR1 is MGHRA and CDR2 is YSYEKL. The CDR3 contains 15 residues. This CDR3 is CASSQASSSYNEQFF. CDR3 DNA: TGCGCCAGCAGCCAAGCTTCGAGCTCCTACAATGAGCAGTTCTTC.

This clonotype was detected a few times. This sequence joins TRBV12-3 or TRBV12-4 and TRBJ1-2, with 9 bases fitting TRBD1. With V trimmed by 6 bases and J by 8 bases, 16 bases remained unmatched. The CDR3 is 16 residues long. The CDR3 loop is CASSWTGEVRVRGYTF. The CDR3 bases are TGTGCCAGCAGCTGGACAGGGGAGGTTAGGGTGAGGGGCTACACCTTC.

In regard to this clonotype: Possible read error: a much larger clone is one base away. This chain joins TRBV3-1 and TRBJ2-1; 8 bases map to TRBD2. The CDR3 is 15 residues long. Germline CDR1 and CDR2: LGHDT and YNNKEL (reference sequence). The CDR3 sequence: CVSSQDPTSVDEQFF. The DNA of the CDR3 is TGTGTCAGCAGCCAAGATCCGACTAGCGTCGATGAGCAGTTCTTC.

This clonotype has just a few counts. V usage is TRBV4-1 and J usage is TRBJ2-2; no definite D call. The CDR3 has 12 residues. V was shortened by 2 bases and J by 6 bases, with 4 bases between the two germline ends. CDR1 and CDR2 from the germline V gene are MGHRA and YSYEKL. CDR3 DNA sequence: TGCGCCAGCAGCCAACCCTCCGGGGAGCTGTTTTTT. As protein: CASSQPSGELFF.

This clonotype appeared a single time. Just one base apart from a much larger clone, this may be a read error. The rearrangement joins TRBV4-3 to TRBJ2-5; tentatively, D is TRBD1 (5 bases). Judging by the DNA end, TRBJ2-7 fits better; the J call may be wrong. The CDR3 contains 13 residues. Per the germline V gene, CDR1 is LGHNA and CDR2 is YSLEER. The CDR3 nucleotides read TGCCCCAGCAGCTCACTTAGGGGCCACGAGCAGTACTTC. Translating gives CPSSSLRGHEQYF.

This clonotype was found a few times. The genes are TRBV27 and TRBJ2-1, with a weak D call TRBD2 (5 bases). CDR1 is MNHEY, CDR2 SMNVEV, per germline (reference sequence). V lost 5 bases and J lost 0, with 14 bases in between. The CDR3 spans 16 residues. The CDR3 reads CASSPAAGGSYNEQFF. The CDR3 region has the DNA TGTGCCAGCAGTCCGGCGGCGGGCGGCTCCTACAATGAGCAGTTCTTC.

The chain links TRBV3-1 to TRBJ2-3; no clear D. The CDR3 runs to 16 residues. Looked up from germline, CDR1 is LGHDT and CDR2 is YNNKEL (reference sequence). Trimming removed 0 bases at V and 0 bases at J, with 10 bases between. CDR3 nucleotide sequence: TGTGCCAGCAGCCAAGATCTTGGCAGTAGCACAGATACGCAGTATTTT. Amino acids: CASSQDLGSSTDTQYF.

The CDR3 region has the DNA TGTGCCACTAAGCGGGACAGGGAACATCAGCCCCAGCATTTT. This codes for CATKRDREHQPQHF. The chain combines TRBV27 with TRBJ1-5; the match to TRBD1 covers 9 bases. CDR3 length equals 14 residues. Losses at the gene ends were 10 bases for V and 5 bases for J; bases not matched to a gene: 9. Germline V gene lookup returns CDR1 MNHEY and CDR2 SMNVEV (reference sequence).

This clonotype was seen just once. The chain is built from TRBV20-1 and TRBJ2-7, with TRBD2 as a possible D gene (7 bases). This CDR3 has 11 residues. The germline V gene encodes CDR1 DFQATT and CDR2 SNEGSKA (reference sequence). The CDR3 DNA is TGCAGCTGGAGGGGGGGGTACGAGCAGTACTTC. It is translated as CSWRGGYEQYF.

The gene calls are TRBV3-1 and TRBJ2-5; either TRBD1 or TRBD2 may fit D (7 bases each). Between the trimmed V and J ends, which lost 7 bases and 11 bases, there was a span of 23 bases. The length of the CDR3 is 14 residues. In germline, CDR1 is LGHDT, CDR2 YNNKEL (reference sequence). The chain's CDR3 is CASTTTGRGEEQYF. In DNA, the CDR3 is TGTGCCAGCACCACGACAGGGAGGGGCGAGGAGCAGTACTTC.

This rearrangement joins TRBV4-2 to TRBJ1-1; D ambiguous. This CDR3 has 15 residues. Germline assignment: CDR1 LGHNA and CDR2 YNFKEQ. The V gene lost 0 bases and the J gene lost 5 bases, with 13 bases spanning the gap. The CDR3 DNA reads TGTGCCAGCAGCCAAGACGGCCTTGGGATTACTGAAGCTTTCTTT. Translated, it gives CASSQDGLGITEAFF.

The chain carries TRBV2 and TRBJ1-6, with 8 bases that match TRBD1. V gave up 5 bases and J gave up 6 bases; unmatched junction bases: 3. Germline V gene lookup returns CDR1 SNHLY and CDR2 FYNNEI. The CDR3 consists of 14 residues. The CDR3: CASSPGGVNSPLHF. In DNA form, the CDR3 reads TGTGCCAGCAGTCCAGGGGGCGTTAATTCACCCCTCCACTTT.

This clonotype was seen at least ten times. The chain uses TRBV18 and TRBJ1-5, with D perhaps TRBD1 (6 bases). Germline CDR1 is KGHSH and CDR2 is LQKENI. Trimming shortened V by 8 bases and J by 3 bases, and 17 bases separated the two germline ends. The CDR3 is 15 residues long. The CDR3: CASRNSDSNNQPQHF. CDR3 DNA: TGTGCCAGCCGAAATTCGGACAGCAACAATCAGCCCCAGCATTTT.

J is TRBJ2-7 and V is TRBV10-3; 13 bases map to TRBD2. V gave up 8 bases and J gave up 3 bases; unmatched junction bases: 4. The CDR3 is 14 residues long. CDR1 is ENHRY and CDR2 is SYGVKD in the germline V gene. This chain's CDR3 is CAIGRLAGGYEQYF. DNA of the CDR3: TGTGCCATCGGGAGACTAGCGGGGGGCTACGAGCAGTACTTC.

The rearrangement links TRBV5-6 to TRBJ1-2; 8 bases agree with TRBD1. The CDR3 is 15 amino acids. The germline V gene has CDR1 SGHDT and CDR2 YYEEEE. With V trimmed by 4 bases and J by 1 base, 6 bases remained unmatched. The CDR3 reads CASSGEQGGNYGYTF. Here the CDR3 DNA reads TGTGCCAGCAGCGGAGAACAGGGGGGTAACTATGGCTACACCTTC. The full variable domain, completed using reference TRBV5-6 and TRBJ1-2, is DAGVTQSPTHLIKTRGQQVTLRCSPKSGHDTVSWYQQALGQGPQFIFQYYEEEERQRGNFPDRFSGHQFPNYSSELNVNALLLGDSALYLCASSGEQGGNYGYTFGSGTRLTVV.

This clonotype occurred a few times. The CDR3 DNA is TGCAGCGTTGGGGACAGGGCGAACACTGAAGCTTTCTTT. Protein sequence: CSVGDRANTEAFF. V is TRBV29-1 and J is TRBJ1-1; TRBD1 matches 9 bases. Germline V gene sequence: CDR1 SQVTM, CDR2 ANQGSEA. V gave up 4 bases and J gave up 1 base; unmatched junction bases: 1. The CDR3 totals 13 residues.